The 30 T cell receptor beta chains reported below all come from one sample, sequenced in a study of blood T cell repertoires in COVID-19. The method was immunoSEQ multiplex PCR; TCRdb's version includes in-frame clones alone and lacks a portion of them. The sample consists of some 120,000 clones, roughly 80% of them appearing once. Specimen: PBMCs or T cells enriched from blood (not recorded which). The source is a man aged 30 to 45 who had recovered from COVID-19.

The CDR3 spells CASSYGDRGYEQYV. Written as DNA, the CDR3 is TGTGCCAGCAGTTACGGCGACAGGGGCTACGAGCAGTACGTC. The rearrangement uses TRBV6-2 or TRBV6-3 and TRBJ2-7, with 8 bases matching TRBD1. The germline V gene has CDR1 MNHEY and CDR2 SVGEGT. V shed 2 bases, J shed 3 bases, and the junction held 3 bases outside the gene matches. The CDR3 length is 14 residues.

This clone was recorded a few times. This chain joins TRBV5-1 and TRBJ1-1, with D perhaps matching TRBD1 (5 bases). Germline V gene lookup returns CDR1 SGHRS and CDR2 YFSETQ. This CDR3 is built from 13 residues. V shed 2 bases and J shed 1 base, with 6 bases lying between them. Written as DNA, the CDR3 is TGCGCCAGCAGCTTACAGGAGAACACTGAAGCTTTCTTT. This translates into CASSLQENTEAFF. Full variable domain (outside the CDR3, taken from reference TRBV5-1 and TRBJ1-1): KAGVTQTPRYLIKTRGQQVTLSCSPISGHRSVSWYQQTPGQGLQFLFEYFSETQRNKGNFPGRFSGRQFSNSRSEMNVSTLELGDSALYLCASSLQENTEAFFGQGTRLTVV.

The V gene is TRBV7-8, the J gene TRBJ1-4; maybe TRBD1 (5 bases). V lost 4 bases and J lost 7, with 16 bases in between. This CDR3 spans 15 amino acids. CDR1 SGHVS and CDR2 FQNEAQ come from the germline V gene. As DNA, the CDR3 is TGTGCCAGCAGCTGGCTGGGGGGAGTAGGTGAAAAACTGTTTTTT. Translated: CASSWLGGVGEKLFF. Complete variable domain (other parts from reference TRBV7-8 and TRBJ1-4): GAGVSQSPRYKVAKRGQDVALRCDPISGHVSLFWYQQALGQGPEFLTYFQNEAQLDKSGLPSDRFFAERPEGSVSTLKIQRTQQEDSAVYLCASSWLGGVGEKLFFGSGTQLSVL.

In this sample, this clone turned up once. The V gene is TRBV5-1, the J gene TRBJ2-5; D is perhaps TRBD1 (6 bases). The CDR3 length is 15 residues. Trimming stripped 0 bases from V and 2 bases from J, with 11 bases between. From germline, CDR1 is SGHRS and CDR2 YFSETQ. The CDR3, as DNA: TGCGCCAGCAGCTTGGAGGCAGGGGTACAAGAGACCCAGTACTTC. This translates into CASSLEAGVQETQYF.

The CDR3 DNA reads as TGTGCCAGCAGCTGGGCCCCTACCGCTAGCGGGAGTATTGAGCAGTTCTTC. Its translation: CASSWAPTASGSIEQFF. The V gene is TRBV5-4, the J gene TRBJ2-1, with 10 nucleotides matching TRBD2. The CDR3 extends over 17 amino acids. V dropped 3 bases and J dropped 9; count of bases not matched to a gene: 15. Germline CDR1 and CDR2: SGHNT and YYREEE (reference sequence).

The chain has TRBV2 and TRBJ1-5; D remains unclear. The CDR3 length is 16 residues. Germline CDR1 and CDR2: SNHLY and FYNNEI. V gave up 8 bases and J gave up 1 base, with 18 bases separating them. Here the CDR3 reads CASFQVLRGSNQPQHF. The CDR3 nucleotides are TGTGCCAGCTTCCAGGTTCTACGCGGGAGCAATCAGCCCCAGCATTTT.

The CDR3 loop reads CASSSLFDEQYV. The CDR3 region has the DNA TGTGCCAGCAGCTCCCTCTTTGACGAGCAGTACGTC. The chain couples TRBV7-9 to TRBJ2-7; D ambiguous. The CDR3 is 12 amino acids. Germline V gene sequence: CDR1 SEHNR, CDR2 FQNEAQ (reference sequence). Between the trimmed V and J ends, which lost 4 bases and 5 bases, there was a span of 9 bases.

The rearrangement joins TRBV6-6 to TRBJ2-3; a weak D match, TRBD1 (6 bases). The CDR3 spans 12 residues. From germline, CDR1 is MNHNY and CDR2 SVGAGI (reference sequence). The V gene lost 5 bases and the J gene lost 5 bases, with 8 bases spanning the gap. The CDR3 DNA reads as TGTGCCAGCAGTAAGACAGGAGATACGCAGTATTTT. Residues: CASSKTGDTQYF.

The CDR3 DNA reads as TGTGCCTGGACAGGCGACGAATACACTGAAGCTTTCTTT. Translated, it gives CAWTGDEYTEAFF. J is TRBJ1-1 and V is TRBV30; the D is unclear. Germline lookup yields CDR1 GTSNPN and CDR2 SVGIG (reference sequence). The V end was cut by 4 bases, the J end by 3 bases, with 12 bases between. The CDR3 totals 13 residues.

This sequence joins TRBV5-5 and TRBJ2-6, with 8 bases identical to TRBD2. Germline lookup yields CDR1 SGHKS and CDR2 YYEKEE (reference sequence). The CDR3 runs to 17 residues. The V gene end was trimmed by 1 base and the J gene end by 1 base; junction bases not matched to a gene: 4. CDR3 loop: CASSLRGLGSGANVLTF. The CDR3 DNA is TGTGCCAGCAGCTTGCGGGGACTAGGGTCTGGGGCCAACGTCCTGACTTTC.

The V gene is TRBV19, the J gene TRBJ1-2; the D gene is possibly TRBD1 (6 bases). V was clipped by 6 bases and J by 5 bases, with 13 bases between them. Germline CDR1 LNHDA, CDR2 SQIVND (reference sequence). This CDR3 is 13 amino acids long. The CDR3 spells CASSRDIEYGYTF. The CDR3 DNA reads TGTGCCAGTAGCAGGGACATAGAATATGGCTACACCTTC.

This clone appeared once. Here the CDR3 reads CASSVGANGYEQYF. In DNA, the CDR3 is TGTGCCAGTAGTGTAGGGGCAAACGGCTACGAGCAGTACTTC. The V call is TRBV19, the J call TRBJ2-7, with a weak D call TRBD1 (5 bases). V was cut by 5 bases and J by 3 bases, with 14 bases left in between. Germline CDR1 LNHDA, CDR2 SQIVND (reference sequence). CDR3 length: 14 residues.

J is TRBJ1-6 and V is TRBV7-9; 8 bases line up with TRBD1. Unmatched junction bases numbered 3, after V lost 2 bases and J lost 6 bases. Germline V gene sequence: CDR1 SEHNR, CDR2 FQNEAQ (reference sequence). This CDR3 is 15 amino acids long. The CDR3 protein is CASSLLQGGNSPLHF. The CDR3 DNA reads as TGTGCCAGCAGCTTACTACAGGGGGGTAATTCACCCCTCCACTTT.

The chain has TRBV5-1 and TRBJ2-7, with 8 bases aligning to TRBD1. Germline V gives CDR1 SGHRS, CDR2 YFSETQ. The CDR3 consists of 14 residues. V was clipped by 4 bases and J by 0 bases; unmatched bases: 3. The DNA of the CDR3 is TGCGCCAGCAGCCCGGGACAGGCCTCCTACGAGCAGTACTTC. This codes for CASSPGQASYEQYF.

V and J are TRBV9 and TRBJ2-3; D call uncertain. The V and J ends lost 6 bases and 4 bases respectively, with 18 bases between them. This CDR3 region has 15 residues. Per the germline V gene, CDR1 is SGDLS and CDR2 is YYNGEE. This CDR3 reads CASTLRGDRPDTQYF. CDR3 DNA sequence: TGTGCCAGCACCCTTAGAGGCGACCGACCAGATACGCAGTATTTT.

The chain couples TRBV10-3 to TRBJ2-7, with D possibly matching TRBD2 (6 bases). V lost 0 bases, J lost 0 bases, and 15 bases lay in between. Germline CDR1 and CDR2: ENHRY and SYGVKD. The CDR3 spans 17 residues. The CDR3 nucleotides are TGTGCCATCAGTGAGTCCACCGGGACTGTGAACTCCTACGAGCAGTACTTC. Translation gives CAISESTGTVNSYEQYF.

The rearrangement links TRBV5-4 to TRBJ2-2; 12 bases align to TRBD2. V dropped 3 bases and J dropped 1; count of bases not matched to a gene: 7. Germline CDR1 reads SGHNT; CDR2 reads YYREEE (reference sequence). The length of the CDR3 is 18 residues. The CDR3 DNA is TGTGCCAGCAGCTCCGGGACTAGCGGGTTCCTGAACACCGGGGAGCTGTTTTTT. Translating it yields CASSSGTSGFLNTGELFF.

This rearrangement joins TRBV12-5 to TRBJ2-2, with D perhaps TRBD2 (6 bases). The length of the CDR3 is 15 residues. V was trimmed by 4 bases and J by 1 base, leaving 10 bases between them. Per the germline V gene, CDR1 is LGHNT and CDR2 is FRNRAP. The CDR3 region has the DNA TGTGCTAGTGGTTCGCAGGGAGGGAACACCGGGGAGCTGTTTTTT. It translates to CASGSQGGNTGELFF.

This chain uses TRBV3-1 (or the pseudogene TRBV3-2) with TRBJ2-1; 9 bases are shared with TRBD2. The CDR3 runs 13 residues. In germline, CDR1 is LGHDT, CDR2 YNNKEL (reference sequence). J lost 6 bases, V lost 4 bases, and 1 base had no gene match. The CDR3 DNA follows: TGTGCCAGCAGCCTAGCGGGAGTCAATGAGCAGTTCTTC. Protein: CASSLAGVNEQFF.

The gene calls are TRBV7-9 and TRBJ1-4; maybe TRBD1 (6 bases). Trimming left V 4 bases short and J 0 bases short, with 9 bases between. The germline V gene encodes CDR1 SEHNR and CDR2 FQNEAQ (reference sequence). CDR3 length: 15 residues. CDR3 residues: CASSSRGSTNEKLFF. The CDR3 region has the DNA TGTGCCAGCAGCTCCAGGGGCTCAACTAATGAAAAACTGTTTTTT.

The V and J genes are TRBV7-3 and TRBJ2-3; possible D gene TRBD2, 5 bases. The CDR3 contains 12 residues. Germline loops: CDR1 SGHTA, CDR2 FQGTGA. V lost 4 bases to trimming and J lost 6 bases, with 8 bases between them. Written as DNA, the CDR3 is TGTGCCAGCAGCTCCCGGGGTGATACGCAGTATTTT. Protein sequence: CASSSRGDTQYF.

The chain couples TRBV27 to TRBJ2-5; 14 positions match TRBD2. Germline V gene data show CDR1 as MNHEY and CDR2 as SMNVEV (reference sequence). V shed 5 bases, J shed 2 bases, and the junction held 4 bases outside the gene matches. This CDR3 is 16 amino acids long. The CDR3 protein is CASSPGTSGGQETQYF. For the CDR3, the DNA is TGTGCCAGCAGTCCCGGGACTAGCGGGGGACAAGAGACCCAGTACTTC.

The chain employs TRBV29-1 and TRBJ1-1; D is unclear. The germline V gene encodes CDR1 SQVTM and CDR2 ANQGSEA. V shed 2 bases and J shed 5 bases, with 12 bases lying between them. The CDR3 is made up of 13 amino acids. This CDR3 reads CSVESGGVTEAFF. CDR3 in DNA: TGCAGCGTTGAATCCGGCGGTGTTACTGAAGCTTTCTTT. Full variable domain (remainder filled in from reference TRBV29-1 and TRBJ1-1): SAVISQKPSRDICQRGTSLTIQCQVDSQVTMMFWYRQQPGQSLTLIATANQGSEATYESGFVIDKFPISRPNLTFSTLTVSNMSPEDSSIYLCSVESGGVTEAFFGQGTRLTVV.

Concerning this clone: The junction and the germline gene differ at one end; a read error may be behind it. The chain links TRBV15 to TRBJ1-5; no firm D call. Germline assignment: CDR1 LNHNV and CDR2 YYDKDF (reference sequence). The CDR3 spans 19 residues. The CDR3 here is CATSRDQPSSLGSNQPQHF. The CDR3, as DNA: TGTGCCACCAGCAGAGATCAGCCCTCCTCGTTGGGTAGCAATCAACCCCAGCATTTT.

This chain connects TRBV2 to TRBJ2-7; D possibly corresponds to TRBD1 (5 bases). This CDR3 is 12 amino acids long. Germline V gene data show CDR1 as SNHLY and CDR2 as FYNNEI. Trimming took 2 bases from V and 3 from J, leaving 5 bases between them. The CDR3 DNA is TGTGCCAGCAGTGAAAGGGGCTACGAGCAGTACTTC. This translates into CASSERGYEQYF.

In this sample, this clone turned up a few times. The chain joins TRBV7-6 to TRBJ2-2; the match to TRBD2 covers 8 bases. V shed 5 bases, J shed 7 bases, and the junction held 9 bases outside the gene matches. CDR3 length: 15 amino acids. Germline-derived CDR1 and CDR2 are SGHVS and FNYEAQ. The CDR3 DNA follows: TGTGCCAGCAGCCTAGGAAGCGGGAGAGGCGGGGAGCTGTTTTTT. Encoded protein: CASSLGSGRGGELFF.

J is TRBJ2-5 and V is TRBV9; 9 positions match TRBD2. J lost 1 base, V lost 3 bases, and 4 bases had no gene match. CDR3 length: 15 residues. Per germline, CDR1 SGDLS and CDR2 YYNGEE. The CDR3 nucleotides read TGTGCCAGCAGCGGCGGGGGGGCCCGCCAAGAGACCCAGTACTTC. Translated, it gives CASSGGGARQETQYF.

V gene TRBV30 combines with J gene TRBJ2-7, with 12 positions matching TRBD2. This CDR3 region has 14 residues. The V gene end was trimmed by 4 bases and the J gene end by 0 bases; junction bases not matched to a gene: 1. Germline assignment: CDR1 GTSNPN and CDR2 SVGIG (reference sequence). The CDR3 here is CAWTLAGGSYEQYF. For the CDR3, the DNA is TGTGCCTGGACACTAGCGGGGGGCTCCTACGAGCAGTACTTC.

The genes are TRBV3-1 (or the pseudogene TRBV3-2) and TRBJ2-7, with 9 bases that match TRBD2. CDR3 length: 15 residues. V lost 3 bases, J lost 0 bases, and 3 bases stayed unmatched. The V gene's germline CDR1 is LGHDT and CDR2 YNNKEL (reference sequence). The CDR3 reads CASSHATSGSYEQYF. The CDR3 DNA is TGTGCCAGCAGCCACGCGACTAGCGGCTCCTACGAGCAGTACTTC.

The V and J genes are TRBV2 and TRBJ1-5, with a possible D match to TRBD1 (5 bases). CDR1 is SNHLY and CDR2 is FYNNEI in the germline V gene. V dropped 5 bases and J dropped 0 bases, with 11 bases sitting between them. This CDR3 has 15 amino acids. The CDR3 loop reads CASSRQLDSNQPQHF. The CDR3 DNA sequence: TGTGCCAGCAGTAGACAGTTGGATAGCAATCAGCCCCAGCATTTT.